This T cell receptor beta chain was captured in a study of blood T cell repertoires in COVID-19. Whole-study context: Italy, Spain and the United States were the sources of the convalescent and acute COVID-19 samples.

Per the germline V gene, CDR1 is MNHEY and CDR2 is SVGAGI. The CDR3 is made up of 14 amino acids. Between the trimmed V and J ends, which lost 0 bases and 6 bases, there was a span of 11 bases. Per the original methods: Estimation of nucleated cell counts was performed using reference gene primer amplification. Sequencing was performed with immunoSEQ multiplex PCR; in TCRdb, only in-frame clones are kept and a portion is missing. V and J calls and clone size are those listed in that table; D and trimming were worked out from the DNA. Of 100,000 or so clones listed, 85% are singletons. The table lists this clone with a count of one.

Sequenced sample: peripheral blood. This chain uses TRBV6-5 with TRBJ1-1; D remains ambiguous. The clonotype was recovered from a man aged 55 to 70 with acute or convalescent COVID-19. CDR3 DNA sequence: TGTGCCAGCAGTTACTCGAGTCAAGTGCCTGAAGCTTTCTTT. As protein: CASSYSSQVPEAFF.